The sequence of this T cell receptor beta chain was determined in a study of blood T cell repertoires in COVID-19 (dated by TCRdb to 2018 to 2020). For the wider study: Collaborator samples came from the United States, Italy and Spain and covered acute and convalescent phases of COVID-19. The prospective study material was composed of cDNA or gDNA derived from T cells, B-cell-depleted T cells, or PBMCs. The dataset comprised deeply sampled blood TCRbeta repertoires from subjects exposed to, actively infected with, or recovered from COVID-19. HLA class I and class II types, where available, came from metadata supplied by the sample provider rather than from assay-based typing. The repertoires were released in a freely available public database meant as a resource for research on the immune response to SARS-CoV-2. Sample metadata almost always included a de-identified subject ID, COVID-19 status, age in years and sex. Samples were obtained from the ongoing ImmuneRACE study (first 160 participants) and from 1,254 subjects provided by 6 global collaborators.

Comment on this clone: What antigen it recognizes has not been identified. Base-call qualities are not available, and no considerably larger clone is one nucleotide away.

In the prospective study, participants were 18 to 89 years old, resided in 20 to 30 geographic areas of the United States, and were enrolled through a virtual design. Cohort assignment in the prospective study relied on participant-reported clinical history from a screening survey and a study questionnaire. ImmuneRACE Cohort 3 recovered participants were defined by two consecutive negative NP/OP PCR tests, healthcare professional clearance, or symptom resolution. Mobile phlebotomists in the prospective study collected whole blood, serum and a nasopharyngeal or oropharyngeal swab from every participant. Additional blood draws and questionnaires over an approximately two-month period could optionally be provided by prospective study participants. Before DNA extraction, blood samples from the prospective study were shipped at room temperature or frozen. Including cysteine and phenylalanine, the CDR3 has 15 amino acids. Just CDR3 DNA is preserved here, 45 bases in frame from base 1.

The immunoSEQ Assay, a bias-controlled multiplex PCR, was used to amplify TCRbeta CDR3 regions from genomic DNA. Processing in the source paper ran as follows. The number of nucleated cells in each sample was estimated from the amplification of reference gene primers within the assay. To quantify the absolute abundance of each unique TCRbeta CDR3 rearrangement, sequence reads were collapsed and filtered. Productive Simpson clonality was computed per sample as the square root of Simpson's diversity index over productive rearrangements. Not all clones reach the TCRdb copy of this immuneACCESS table, which keeps in-frame sequences only. Checked studies attribute under half of the gap to unresolved V genes and leave the rest unexplained. The D gene and trimming were derived from the DNA, and the V and J assignments and clone size from that table. A total of roughly 360,000 clones appear in this sample, roughly four fifths of them only once. The ten largest make up about 5.4% of the sample.

Here is what the overall study found, with its caveats: The amount of clinical and demographic metadata varied by source and participant and was provided uncurated.

Material: PBMCs or T cells enriched from blood (not recorded which). The clonotype comes from a woman in her forties or fifties who had recovered from COVID-19. The rearranged chain carries TRBV21-1 and TRBJ1-1; TRBD1 is the table's D call, not checked against the DNA. TRBV21-1 is a pseudogene. The CDR3 protein sequence reads: CASSKTWTGNTEAFF. The sequenced DNA: TGTGCCAGCAGCAAAACCTGGACAGGGAACACTGAAGCTTTCTTT.